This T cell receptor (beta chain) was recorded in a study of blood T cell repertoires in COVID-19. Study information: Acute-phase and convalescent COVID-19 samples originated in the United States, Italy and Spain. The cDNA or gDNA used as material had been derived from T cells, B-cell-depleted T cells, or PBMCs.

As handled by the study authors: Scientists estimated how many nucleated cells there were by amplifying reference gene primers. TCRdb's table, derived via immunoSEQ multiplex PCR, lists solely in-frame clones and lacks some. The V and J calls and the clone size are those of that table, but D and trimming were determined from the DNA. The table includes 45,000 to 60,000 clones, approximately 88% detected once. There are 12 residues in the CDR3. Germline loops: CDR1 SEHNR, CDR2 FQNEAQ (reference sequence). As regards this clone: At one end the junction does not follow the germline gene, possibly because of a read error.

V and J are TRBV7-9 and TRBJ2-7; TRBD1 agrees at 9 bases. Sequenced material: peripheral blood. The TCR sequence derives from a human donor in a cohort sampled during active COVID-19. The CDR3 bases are TGTGCCAGCAGCTCCGACAGGGGGGAACTTGGCTTC. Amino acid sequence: CASSSDRGELGF.